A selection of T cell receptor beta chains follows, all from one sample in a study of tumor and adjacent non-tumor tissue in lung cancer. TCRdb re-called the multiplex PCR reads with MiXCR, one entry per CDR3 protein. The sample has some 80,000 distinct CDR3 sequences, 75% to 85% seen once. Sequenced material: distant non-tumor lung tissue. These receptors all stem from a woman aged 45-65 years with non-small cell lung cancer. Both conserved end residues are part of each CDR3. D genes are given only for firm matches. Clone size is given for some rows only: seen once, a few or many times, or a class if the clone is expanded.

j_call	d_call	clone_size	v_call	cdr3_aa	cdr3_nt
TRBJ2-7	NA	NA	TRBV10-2	CASSVVQGLWEQYF	TGCGCCAGCAGTGTGGTACAGGGTCTATGGGAGCAGTACTTC
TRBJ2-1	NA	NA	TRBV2	CASQLGSYNEQLF	TGTGCCAGTCAACTGGGCTCCTACAATGAGCAGTTATTC
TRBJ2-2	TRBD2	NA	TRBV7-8	CASSHSGGMAGELFF	TGTGCCAGCAGCCATTCGGGAGGAATGGCTGGGGAGCTGTTTTTT
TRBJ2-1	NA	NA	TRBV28	CASINNGNEQFF	TGTGCCAGCATTAATAACGGCAATGAGCAGTTCTTC
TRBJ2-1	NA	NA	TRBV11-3	CASSRARESEQFF	TGTGCCAGTAGCAGGGCCCGGGAGTCTGAGCAATTCTTC
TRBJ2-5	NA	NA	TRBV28	CTSSSSGPKTQYF	TGTACCAGCAGTTCTTCCGGGCCCAAGACCCAGTACTTC
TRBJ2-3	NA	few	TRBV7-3	CASSPTGGTDTQYF	TGTGCCAGCAGCCCTACGGGCGGTACCGATACGCAGTATTTT
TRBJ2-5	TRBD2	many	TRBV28	CASSSALAGSQETQYF	TGTGCCAGCAGTTCGGCGCTAGCGGGGTCCCAAGAGACCCAGTACTTC
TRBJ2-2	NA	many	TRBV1	CTSSHSKTSGRVTGELFF	TGCACCAGCAGCCACTCCAAAACTAGCGGGAGAGTCACCGGGGAGCTGTTTTTT
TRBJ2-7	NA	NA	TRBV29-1	CSVRSDIYEQYF	TGCAGCGTTCGGTCGGATATCTACGAGCAGTACTTC
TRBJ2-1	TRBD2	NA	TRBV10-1	CASSEAGGPFNEQSF	TGCGCAAGTAGTGAAGCGGGAGGGCCTTTCAATGAGCAGTCCTTC
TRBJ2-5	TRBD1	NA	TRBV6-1	CTSGATGDQETQYF	TGTACCAGCGGAGCTACAGGGGATCAAGAGACCCAGTATTTC
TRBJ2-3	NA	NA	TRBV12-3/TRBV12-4	CASSNRVEATYTQYF	TGTGCCAGCAGTAACAGGGTGGAGGCAACTTATACGCAGTATTTT